A single T cell receptor (beta chain) is shown here with its context. Its target is unknown. This sample was taken from a study of T cell responses to AZD1222 COVID-19 vaccine. Study-level findings and limits: Reportedly, close to half of spike-specific TCRs are directed against unmutated variant regions. Clonal diversity was possibly underestimated; the donors were predominantly white British and more often female.

The CDR3 is made up of 11 amino acids. Trimming cost V 6 bases and J 4 bases, with 6 bases left between them. The germline gives CDR1 MNHEY, CDR2 SVGAGI. TCRdb's table, derived via immunoSEQ multiplex PCR, lists solely in-frame clones and lacks some. The sample yields over 110,000 clones, roughly 92% seen once. Here the sequenced sample was peripheral blood, taken on day 0 of AZD1222 vaccination. This sequence was found in an adult in good health. The rearrangement joins TRBV6-5 to TRBJ1-1; D gene unclear. The CDR3 DNA reads TGTGCCAGCAGCCGGGGCACTGAAGCTTTCTTT. As protein: CASSRGTEAFF.